This T cell receptor beta chain was retrieved from a study of blood T cell repertoires in COVID-19. Whole-study context: Acute and convalescent COVID-19 specimens originated in the United States, Italy and Spain. Nucleic acid was either cDNA or gDNA, and it came from T cells, B-cell-depleted T cells, or PBMCs.

Trimming cost V 7 bases and J 3 bases; bases outside gene matches: 2. CDR3 size: 12 residues. Germline loops: CDR1 SGHDT, CDR2 YYEEEE. Study processing details: Counts of nucleated cells, estimated from reference gene primer amplification, were obtained. Produced via immunoSEQ multiplex PCR; TCRdb's table is partial and in-frame only. Clonal size and the V and J genes are those of that table, whereas D and trimming came from the DNA. This sample has some 90,000 clones, with roughly 82% found just once. Sequenced material: peripheral blood. The sequence derives from a human donor in a cohort sampled during active COVID-19. This chain connects TRBV5-6 to TRBJ2-7; TRBD1 matches 9 bases. CDR3 loop: CASGGQGYEQYF. The CDR3, as DNA: TGTGCCAGCGGGGGACAGGGCTACGAGCAGTACTTC.